The 11 T cell receptor beta chains below all came from one sample that was sequenced in a study of blood T cell repertoires in COVID-19. Sequencing was performed with immunoSEQ multiplex PCR; in TCRdb, only in-frame clones are kept and a portion is missing. The sample consists of approximately 240,000 clones, approximately 84% of them appearing once. Material: peripheral blood. The receptors here all came from an older woman with acute or convalescent COVID-19.

The CDR3 loop reads CASSYGQGWSVIGYTF. The CDR3 bases are TGTGCCAGCAGCTACGGACAGGGTTGGTCGGTAATTGGCTACACCTTC. The chain carries TRBV7-9 and TRBJ1-2, with 8 nucleotides matching TRBD1. Germline CDR1 reads SEHNR; CDR2 reads FQNEAQ (reference sequence). The CDR3 runs 16 residues. The junction had 14 bases not matched to a gene; V was cut back by 4 bases and J by 7 bases.

The genes are TRBV7-2 and TRBJ2-3, with D unresolved. The V gene's germline CDR1 is SGHTA and CDR2 FQGNSA. Between the trimmed V and J ends, which lost 2 bases and 0 bases, there was a span of 3 bases. The CDR3 spans 13 residues. CDR3 loop: CASSLPSTDTQYF. Here the CDR3 DNA reads TGTGCCAGCAGCTTACCTAGCACAGATACGCAGTATTTT. Supplemented by reference TRBV7-2 and TRBJ2-3, the full variable domain reads GAGVSQSPSNKVTEKGKDVELRCDPISGHTALYWYRQSLGQGLEFLIYFQGNSAPDKSGLPSDRFSAERTGGSVSTLTIQRTQQEDSAVYLCASSLPSTDTQYFGPGTRLTVL.

The chain employs TRBV10-1 and TRBJ2-7, with D maybe TRBD1 (5 bases). V was pared by 3 bases and J by 3 bases, with 12 bases between. The V gene's germline CDR1 is WNHNN and CDR2 SYGVQD (reference sequence). The CDR3 length is 14 residues. The CDR3 nucleotides are TGCGCCAGCAGTGATGGGGCCTCGGTCTACGAGCAGTACTTC. The encoded protein is CASSDGASVYEQYF.

The chain couples TRBV5-3 to TRBJ1-2, with D possibly being TRBD1 (6 bases). TRBV5-3 is an open reading frame, and its role is uncertain. This CDR3 comprises 14 residues. Trimming took 0 bases from V and 5 from J, leaving 11 bases between them. This CDR3 is CARSLDREGYGYTF. Here the CDR3 DNA reads TGTGCCAGAAGCTTGGACAGGGAGGGGTATGGCTACACCTTC.

A word on this clone: Other DNA sequences in the same sample also yield this CDR3. The J gene is TRBJ2-5, the V gene TRBV6-2 or TRBV6-3, with D uncertain. Looked up from germline, CDR1 is MNHEY and CDR2 is SVGEGT. The CDR3 is 12 residues long. V lost 0 bases and J lost 4, with 3 bases in between. The CDR3 region is CASSYSRETQYF. The CDR3 region has the DNA TGTGCCAGCAGTTACTCGAGAGAGACCCAGTACTTC.

The genes are TRBV7-9 and TRBJ1-2, with 7 bases that match TRBD1. CDR1 is SEHNR, CDR2 FQNEAQ, per germline (reference sequence). This CDR3 contains 18 residues. With 5 bases clipped from V and 3 bases from J, the junction kept 18 bases outside the gene matches. The CDR3 is CASSHAFESRDRHYGYTF. The CDR3 region has the DNA TGTGCCAGCAGCCACGCGTTCGAATCTCGGGACAGACACTATGGCTACACCTTC.

This chain connects TRBV25-1 to TRBJ1-5, with 7 nucleotides matching TRBD1. The CDR3 runs to 14 residues. V shed 5 bases, J shed 5 bases, and the junction held 6 bases outside the gene matches. CDR1 is MGHDK, CDR2 SYGVNS, per germline. The CDR3 DNA sequence: TGTGCCAGCAGTCAGACAGGGTGGGATCAGCCCCAGCATTTT. It yields the protein CASSQTGWDQPQHF.

The rearrangement joins TRBV9 to TRBJ1-2; the D gene is possibly TRBD1 (6 bases). The CDR3 has 14 amino acids. The germline V and J ends were trimmed by 2 bases and 8 bases, with 16 bases remaining between them. CDR1 and CDR2 from the germline V gene are SGDLS and YYNGEE. CDR3 residues: CASSVFTGGFGYTF. The CDR3 nucleotides are TGTGCCAGCAGCGTCTTCACGGGGGGCTTCGGCTACACCTTC.

The chain has TRBV11-2 and TRBJ2-2; 8 nucleotides agree with TRBD2. There are 15 residues in the CDR3. Germline CDR1 SGHAT, CDR2 FQNNGV. The V segment lost 4 bases and the J segment 7 bases; nucleotides outside the gene matches: 8. CDR3 protein: CASSSGGGILGELFF. CDR3 DNA: TGTGCCAGCAGCTCAGGCGGGGGGATCCTCGGGGAGCTGTTTTTT.

The chain combines TRBV2 with TRBJ2-7; 8 bases fit TRBD1. The CDR3 contains 16 residues. The junction had 16 bases not matched to a gene; V was cut back by 5 bases and J by 7 bases. Germline V gene data show CDR1 as SNHLY and CDR2 as FYNNEI. CDR3 sequence reads: CASSIFTDRAEREQYF. The CDR3 nucleotides read TGTGCCAGCAGTATTTTTACGGACAGGGCCGAGAGAGAGCAGTACTTC.

The rearrangement uses TRBV5-6 and TRBJ2-3, with D possibly matching TRBD2 (7 bases). The V and J ends lost 2 bases and 4 bases respectively, with 14 bases between them. The CDR3 covers 15 residues. Germline-derived CDR1 and CDR2 are SGHDT and YYEEEE. The CDR3 bases are TGTGCCAGCAGCTTTTTCGCGGGGGCGTCAGATACGCAGTATTTT. Its translation is CASSFFAGASDTQYF.